This T cell receptor (beta chain) was recovered during a study of T cells in Graves' hyperthyroidism and ophthalmopathy. TCR beta CDR3 regions were amplified from RNA. When the TCR CDR3 underwent first-round RT-PCR, the HTBI primer set was used. TCRdb independently ran MiXCR on the multiplex PCR reads; one entry per CDR3 protein. The sample records under 400,000 distinct CDR3 sequences, about 12% being singletons. Findings of the study overall: The model made its ophthalmopathy prediction, and onset followed a median approximately six months later.

Unmatched junction bases numbered 7, after V lost 7 bases and J lost 3 bases. The germline V gene has CDR1 MNHEY and CDR2 SMNVEV (reference sequence). This CDR3 has 14 residues. This clonotype appeared many times. Its cognate antigen is unknown. Patients aged 18 to 65 had newly diagnosed hyperthyroidism lasting under 2 months. Exclusions: uncontrolled infection, other autoimmune disease, pregnancy, lactation. The PBMCs were taken from around 9.1 ml of fresh peripheral blood. The source of this sequence is a woman between 18 and 29 years old with Graves' hyperthyroidism. V and J are TRBV27 and TRBJ2-7; 9 positions match TRBD1. Sequenced sample: blood. DNA of the CDR3: TGTGCCAGCACCCCCCGGACAGGGGTCTACGAGCAGTACTTC. Amino acid sequence: CASTPRTGVYEQYF.